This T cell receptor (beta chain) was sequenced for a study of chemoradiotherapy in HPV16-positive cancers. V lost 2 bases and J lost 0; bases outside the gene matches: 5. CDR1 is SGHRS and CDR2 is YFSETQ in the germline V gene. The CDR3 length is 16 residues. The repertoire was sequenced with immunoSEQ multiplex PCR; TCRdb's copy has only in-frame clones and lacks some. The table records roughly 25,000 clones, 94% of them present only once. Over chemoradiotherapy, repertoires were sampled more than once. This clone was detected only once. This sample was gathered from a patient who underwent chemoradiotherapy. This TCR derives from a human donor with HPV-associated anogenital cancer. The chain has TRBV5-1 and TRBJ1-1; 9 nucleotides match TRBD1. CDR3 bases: TGCGCCAGCAGCTTTGGGGACAGGGACATGAACACTGAAGCTTTCTTT. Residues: CASSFGDRDMNTEAFF.